These T cell receptor beta chains were read from a single sample in a study of shared clonotypes between healthy human individuals. Assay: immunoSEQ multiplex PCR; the TCRdb copy retains only in-frame clones and omits some. The sample contains about 2.1 million clones, 85% to 95% of which appear only once. Sequenced material: naive CD8+ T cells from PBMCs. Receptor source: a man aged 18 to 29 in good health. Some clones in this sample may be carry-over from other donors' samples. Each CDR3 is given with its conserved first and last residue. Fields, in order: V gene, J gene, CDR3 protein.

v_call: TRBV6-5
j_call: TRBJ2-5
cdr3_aa: CASSRGAGRGETQYF

v_call: TRBV7-6
j_call: TRBJ2-2
cdr3_aa: CASSSTYSGELFF

v_call: TRBV9
j_call: TRBJ2-3
cdr3_aa: CASSVDGGTDTQYF

v_call: TRBV28
j_call: TRBJ2-7
cdr3_aa: CASRPGTYPEQYF

v_call: TRBV27
j_call: TRBJ2-7
cdr3_aa: CASRLAGVGEQYF

v_call: TRBV14
j_call: TRBJ2-7
cdr3_aa: CASSQHRPYEQYF

v_call: TRBV6-6
j_call: TRBJ2-7
cdr3_aa: CASSYSDTSDLYEQYF

v_call: TRBV27
j_call: TRBJ2-7
cdr3_aa: CASTGTGPYEQYF

v_call: TRBV27
j_call: TRBJ1-2
cdr3_aa: CASSVGTGYGYTF

v_call: TRBV19
j_call: TRBJ2-1
cdr3_aa: CASSHRGSYNEQFF

v_call: TRBV5-8
j_call: TRBJ2-5
cdr3_aa: CASSAGTGVGDGETQYF

v_call: TRBV7-9
j_call: TRBJ2-7
cdr3_aa: CAGGRGDYEQYF

v_call: TRBV5-6
j_call: TRBJ1-1
cdr3_aa: CASSWGSLEAFF

v_call: TRBV7-6
j_call: TRBJ2-3
cdr3_aa: CASSLVLGHTDTQYF

v_call: TRBV27
j_call: TRBJ2-1
cdr3_aa: CASSSIYNEQFF

v_call: TRBV6-1
j_call: TRBJ1-5
cdr3_aa: CASSDGSRNQPQHF

v_call: TRBV9
j_call: TRBJ2-3
cdr3_aa: CASSLTGPGDTQYF

v_call: TRBV30
j_call: TRBJ2-5
cdr3_aa: CACHTLQETQYF